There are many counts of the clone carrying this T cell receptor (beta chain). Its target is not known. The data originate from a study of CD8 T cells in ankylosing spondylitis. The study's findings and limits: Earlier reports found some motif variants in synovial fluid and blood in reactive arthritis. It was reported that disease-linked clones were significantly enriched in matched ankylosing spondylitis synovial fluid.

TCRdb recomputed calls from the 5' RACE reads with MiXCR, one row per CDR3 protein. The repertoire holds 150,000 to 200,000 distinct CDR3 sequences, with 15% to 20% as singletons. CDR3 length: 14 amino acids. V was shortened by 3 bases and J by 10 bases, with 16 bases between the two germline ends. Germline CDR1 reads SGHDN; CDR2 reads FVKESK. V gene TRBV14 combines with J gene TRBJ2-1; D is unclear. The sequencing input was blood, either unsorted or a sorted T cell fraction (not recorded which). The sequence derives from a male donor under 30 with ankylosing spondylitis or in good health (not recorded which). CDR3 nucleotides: TGTGCCAGCAGCCAGACTGTAAAGGGAATGGAGCAGTTCTTC. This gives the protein CASSQTVKGMEQFF.